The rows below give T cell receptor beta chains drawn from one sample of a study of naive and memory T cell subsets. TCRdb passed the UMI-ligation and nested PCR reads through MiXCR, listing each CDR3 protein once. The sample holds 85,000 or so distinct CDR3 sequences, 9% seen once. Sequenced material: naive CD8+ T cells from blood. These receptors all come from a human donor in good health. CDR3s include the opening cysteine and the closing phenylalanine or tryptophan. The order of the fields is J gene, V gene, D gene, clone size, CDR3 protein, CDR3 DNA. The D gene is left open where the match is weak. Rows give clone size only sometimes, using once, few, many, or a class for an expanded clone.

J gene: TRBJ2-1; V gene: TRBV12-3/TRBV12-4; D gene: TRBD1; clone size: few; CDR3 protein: CASTFSGTGYNEQFF; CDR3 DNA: TGTGCCAGCACATTCTCCGGGACAGGCTACAATGAGCAGTTCTTC
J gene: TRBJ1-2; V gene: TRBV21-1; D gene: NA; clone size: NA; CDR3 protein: CASSMVSF; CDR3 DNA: TGTGCCAGCAGCATGGTATCCTTC
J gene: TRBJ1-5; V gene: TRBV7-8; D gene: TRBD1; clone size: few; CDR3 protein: CASSQWTGFNQPQHF; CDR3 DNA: TGTGCCAGCAGCCAATGGACAGGCTTCAATCAGCCCCAGCATTTT
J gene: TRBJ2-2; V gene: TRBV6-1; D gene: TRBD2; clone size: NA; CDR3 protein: CASSEEGGPRVTGELFF; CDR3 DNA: TGTGCCAGCAGTGAAGAGGGAGGGCCGAGGGTGACCGGGGAGCTGTTTTTT
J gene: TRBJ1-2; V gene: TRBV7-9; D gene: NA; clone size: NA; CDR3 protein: CASSLASRFYGYTF; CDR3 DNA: TGTGCCAGCAGCTTAGCGAGCCGGTTCTATGGCTACACCTTC
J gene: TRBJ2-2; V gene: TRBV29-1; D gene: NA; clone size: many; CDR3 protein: CSVASDGGGELFF; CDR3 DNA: TGCAGCGTTGCTAGCGACGGGGGCGGGGAGCTGTTTTTT
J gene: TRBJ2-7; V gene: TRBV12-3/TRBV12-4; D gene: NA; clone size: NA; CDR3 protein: CASSLTDGTYEQYF; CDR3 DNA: TGTGCCAGCAGTCTAACGGACGGTACCTACGAGCAGTACTTC
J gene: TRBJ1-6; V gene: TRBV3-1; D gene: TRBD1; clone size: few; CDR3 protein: CASRGDRGNSPLHF; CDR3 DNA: TGTGCCAGCAGAGGGGACAGGGGGAATTCACCCCTCCACTTT
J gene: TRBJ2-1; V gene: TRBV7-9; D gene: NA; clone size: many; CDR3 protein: CASTSSRDLGDEQFF; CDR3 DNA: TGTGCCAGCACCTCCTCACGGGACCTAGGGGATGAGCAGTTCTTC
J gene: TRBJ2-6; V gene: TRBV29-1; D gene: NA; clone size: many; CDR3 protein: CSVEDRGDFSGANVLTF; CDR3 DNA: TGCAGCGTTGAAGATCGTGGAGACTTCTCTGGGGCCAACGTCCTGACTTTC
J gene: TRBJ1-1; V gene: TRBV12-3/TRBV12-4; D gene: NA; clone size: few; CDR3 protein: CASSLLGGRDWEAFF; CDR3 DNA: TGTGCCAGCAGTTTATTGGGGGGGCGGGATTGGGAAGCTTTCTTT
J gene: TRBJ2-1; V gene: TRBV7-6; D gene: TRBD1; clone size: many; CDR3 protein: CASSPGQGNEQFF; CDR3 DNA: TGTGCCAGCAGCCCGGGACAGGGCAATGAGCAGTTCTTC
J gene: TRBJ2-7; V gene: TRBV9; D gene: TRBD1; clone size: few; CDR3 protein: CASSGRDSIYEQYF; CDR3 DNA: TGTGCCAGCAGCGGAAGGGACAGCATCTACGAGCAGTACTTC
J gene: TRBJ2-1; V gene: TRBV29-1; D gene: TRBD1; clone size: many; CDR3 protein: CSAGTGGYNEQFF; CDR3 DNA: TGCAGCGCCGGGACAGGGGGATACAATGAGCAGTTCTTC
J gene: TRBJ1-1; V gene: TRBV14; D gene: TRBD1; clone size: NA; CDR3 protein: CASSHRTGLGEAFF; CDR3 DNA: TGTGCCAGCAGCCACCGGACAGGGCTTGGTGAAGCTTTCTTT
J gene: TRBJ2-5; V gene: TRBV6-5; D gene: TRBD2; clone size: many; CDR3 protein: CASGVGGFQETQYF; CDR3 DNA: TGTGCCAGCGGCGTCGGGGGGTTCCAAGAGACCCAGTACTTC
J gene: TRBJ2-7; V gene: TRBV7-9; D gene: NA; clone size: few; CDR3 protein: CASSSRERATEQYF; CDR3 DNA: TGTGCCAGCAGTTCACGAGAAAGAGCGACCGAGCAGTACTTC
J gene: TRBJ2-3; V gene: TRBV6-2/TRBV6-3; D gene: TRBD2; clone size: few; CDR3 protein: CASSYPTSETDTQYF; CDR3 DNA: TGTGCCAGCAGTTATCCGACTAGCGAGACAGATACGCAGTATTTT
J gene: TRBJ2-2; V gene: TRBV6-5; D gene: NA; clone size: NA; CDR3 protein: CASSYSGPIAGELFF; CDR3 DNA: TGTGCCAGCAGTTACTCCGGACCGATCGCCGGGGAGCTGTTTTTT
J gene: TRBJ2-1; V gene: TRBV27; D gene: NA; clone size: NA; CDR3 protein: CASSLQGGAINEQFF; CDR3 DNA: TGTGCCAGCAGCCTCCAGGGGGGGGCGATCAATGAGCAGTTCTTC
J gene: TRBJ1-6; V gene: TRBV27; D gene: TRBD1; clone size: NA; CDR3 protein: CASSYETGRNSPLHF; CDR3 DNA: TGTGCCAGCAGTTATGAGACAGGGAGAAATTCACCCCTCCACTTT
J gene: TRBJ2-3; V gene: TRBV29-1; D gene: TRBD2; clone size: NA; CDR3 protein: CSPVGGRADTQYF; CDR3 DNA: TGCAGCCCCGTTGGCGGGAGGGCAGATACGCAGTATTTT
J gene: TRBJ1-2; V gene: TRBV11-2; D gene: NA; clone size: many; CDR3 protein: CASSLASGKHGYTF; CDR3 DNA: TGTGCCAGCAGCTTAGCTTCAGGGAAGCACGGCTACACCTTC
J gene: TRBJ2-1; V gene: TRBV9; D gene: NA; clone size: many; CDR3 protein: CASSVDGAARHNEQFF; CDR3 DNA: TGTGCCAGCAGCGTAGACGGGGCCGCAAGGCACAATGAGCAGTTCTTC
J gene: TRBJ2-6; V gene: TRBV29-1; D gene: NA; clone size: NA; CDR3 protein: CSVAAGARSGANVLTF; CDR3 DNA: TGCAGCGTTGCTGCGGGGGCCCGGTCCGGGGCCAACGTCCTGACTTTC
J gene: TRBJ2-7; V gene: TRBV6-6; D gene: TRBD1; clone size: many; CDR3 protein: CASSYPGQGREQYF; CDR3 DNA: TGTGCCAGCAGTTACCCAGGACAGGGTCGCGAGCAGTACTTC
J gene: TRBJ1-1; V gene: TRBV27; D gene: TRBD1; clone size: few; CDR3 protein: CASSLRGGRTEAFF; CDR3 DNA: TGTGCCAGCAGCCTCCGAGGGGGCCGCACTGAAGCTTTCTTT